These 19 T cell receptor beta chains came from one sample sequenced in a study of blood T cells in healthy people across ages. Alongside a J-beta primer mix, a sample-barcoded 5' primer served in a second PCR lasting about 7 to 11 cycles. TCRdb reprocessed the 5' RACE reads with MiXCR, giving one entry per CDR3 protein. This table holds hundreds of thousands of distinct CDR3 sequences, under 80% found once. The sample taken for sequencing was blood. These receptors all stem from a young man in good health.

The genes are TRBV5-4 and TRBJ2-1; 9 positions agree with TRBD1. Per germline, CDR1 SGHNT and CDR2 YYREEE (reference sequence). Trimming cost V 5 bases and J 2 bases; bases outside gene matches: 5. The CDR3 is 15 amino acids. CDR3: CASSRDRAPYNEQFF. For the CDR3, the DNA is TGTGCCAGCAGTCGGGACAGGGCCCCCTACAATGAGCAGTTCTTC.

V is TRBV28 and J is TRBJ2-1; D is perhaps TRBD1 (5 bases). Trimming left V 8 bases short and J 8 bases short, with 16 bases between. The CDR3 loop spans 13 amino acids. CDR1 and CDR2 from the germline V gene are MDHEN and SYDVKM. CDR3 in amino acids: CASSDTRLDEQFF. The DNA for the CDR3 is TGTGCCAGCTCGGACACCAGGCTCGATGAGCAGTTCTTC.

The chain is built from TRBV5-1 and TRBJ2-1; perhaps TRBD1 as D (6 bases). Germline assignment: CDR1 SGHRS and CDR2 YFSETQ. V lost 4 bases, J lost 6 bases, and 11 bases lay in between. The CDR3 extends over 13 amino acids. DNA for the CDR3: TGCGCCAGCAGCACAACAGGGAGCAATGAGCAGTTCTTC. It yields the protein CASSTTGSNEQFF.

This clonotype was picked up a small number of times. The chain carries TRBV27 and TRBJ2-1, with 7 positions matching TRBD1. The trim removed 0 bases at V and 0 bases at J, leaving 5 bases unmatched. The CDR3 contains 17 residues. Germline CDR1 and CDR2: MNHEY and SMNVEV (reference sequence). The CDR3 nucleotides read TGTGCCAGCAGTTTATCGACCGGGACAGTCTCCTACAATGAGCAGTTCTTC. Amino acid sequence: CASSLSTGTVSYNEQFF.

The rearrangement uses TRBV12-3 or TRBV12-4 and TRBJ1-4, with 8 bases matching TRBD1. CDR3 length equals 15 residues. Trimming at V came to 5 bases and at J to 8 bases, leaving 10 bases not matched to a gene. Here the CDR3 reads CASSATGEWSEKLFF. The CDR3 bases are TGTGCCAGCAGTGCGACAGGGGAATGGTCCGAAAAACTGTTTTTT.

This clonotype was seen only a few times. V is TRBV5-6 and J is TRBJ1-5; TRBD1 aligns across 7 bases. Looked up from germline, CDR1 is SGHDT and CDR2 is YYEEEE. This CDR3 is built from 16 residues. Trimming took 4 bases from V and 3 from J; bases not matched to a gene: 10. The CDR3 sequence: CASSHYDTGDNQPQHF. The CDR3 nucleotides read TGTGCCAGCAGCCATTACGATACAGGGGACAATCAGCCCCAGCATTTT.

The rearrangement uses TRBV20-1 and TRBJ2-4, with no clear D. This CDR3 is built from 12 residues. Germline loops: CDR1 DFQATT, CDR2 SNEGSKA (reference sequence). V was cut by 5 bases and J by 1 base, with 6 bases left in between. The CDR3 DNA reads as TGCAGTGCTGCCACGGCCAAAAACATTCAGTACTTC. Translation gives CSAATAKNIQYF.

This rearrangement joins TRBV30 to TRBJ1-1; D gene ambiguous. The CDR3 loop spans 13 amino acids. V lost 0 bases to trimming and J lost 5 bases, with 10 bases between them. From germline, CDR1 is GTSNPN and CDR2 SVGIG (reference sequence). Here the CDR3 reads CAWSVRARTEAFF. The CDR3 DNA follows: TGTGCCTGGAGTGTACGGGCACGGACTGAAGCTTTCTTT.

V usage is TRBV20-1 and J usage is TRBJ2-3; 9 nucleotides align to TRBD2. V lost 0 bases to trimming and J lost 6 bases; unmatched junction nucleotides: 7. CDR3 size: 15 residues. Germline values: CDR1 DFQATT, CDR2 SNEGSKA (reference sequence). In DNA form, the CDR3 reads TGCAGTGCTAGAGACCCTAGCGGGGTACCTGATACGCAGTATTTT. This sequence encodes CSARDPSGVPDTQYF.

The chain carries TRBV9 and TRBJ1-1, with D tentatively TRBD1 (6 bases). Looked up from germline, CDR1 is SGDLS and CDR2 is YYNGEE. Trimming took off 0 bases at V and 0 bases at J, with 24 bases between the two ends. This CDR3 comprises 20 residues. DNA of the CDR3: TGTGCCAGCAGCGTAGAACAGGGCGACCCCCAAGACAGATTGAACACTGAAGCTTTCTTT. Translated: CASSVEQGDPQDRLNTEAFF. The full variable domain, completed using reference TRBV9 and TRBJ1-1, is DSGVTQTPKHLITATGQRVTLRCSPRSGDLSVYWYQQSLDQGLQFLIQYYNGEERAKGNILERFSAQQFPDLHSELNLSSLELGDSALYFCASSVEQGDPQDRLNTEAFFGQGTRLTVV.

The genes are TRBV21-1 and TRBJ1-6; TRBD1, the table's D call, was not compared with the DNA. TRBV21-1 has pseudogene status. This CDR3 comprises 15 residues. CDR3 nucleotides: TGTGCCAGCACACAGGGGGCCTCCTATAATTCACCCCTCCACTTT. Translated, it gives CASTQGASYNSPLHF.

In this sample, this clonotype turned up once. This sequence joins TRBV10-3 and TRBJ2-7; 7 bases agree with TRBD2. CDR3 size: 15 residues. V lost 0 bases, J lost 2 bases, and 4 bases stayed unmatched. Germline V gives CDR1 ENHRY, CDR2 SYGVKD. CDR3 nucleotide sequence: TGTGCCATCAGTGAGTCGTTGGGACTAACCTACGAGCAGTACTTC. It translates to CAISESLGLTYEQYF.

This clonotype was seen more than once but under ten times. This sequence joins TRBV5-1 and TRBJ2-4; maybe TRBD1 (6 bases). Germline values: CDR1 SGHRS, CDR2 YFSETQ. The CDR3 has 13 amino acids. Trimming left V 8 bases short and J 10 bases short, with 19 bases between. The CDR3 DNA sequence: TGCGCCAGAGTAAGGACAGTCTCAAGAATTCAGTACTTC. Translated, it gives CARVRTVSRIQYF. The full variable domain, in which reference TRBV5-1 and TRBJ2-4 provide the parts outside the CDR3, is KAGVTQTPRYLIKTRGQQVTLSCSPISGHRSVSWYQQTPGQGLQFLFEYFSETQRNKGNFPGRFSGRQFSNSRSEMNVSTLELGDSALYLCARVRTVSRIQYFGAGTRLSVL.

The genes are TRBV15 and TRBJ1-5, with no clear D. Germline-derived CDR1 and CDR2 are LNHNV and YYDKDF (reference sequence). Trimming cost V 5 bases and J 5 bases, with 13 bases left between them. The CDR3 is 14 residues long. Written as DNA, the CDR3 is TGTGCCACCAGCGGTCGGGTTGGGGATCAGCCCCAGCATTTT. It yields the protein CATSGRVGDQPQHF. Full variable domain (missing parts from reference TRBV15 and TRBJ1-5): DAMVIQNPRYQVTQFGKPVTLSCSQTLNHNVMYWYQQKSSQAPKLLFHYYDKDFNNEADTPDNFQSRRPNTSFCFLDIRSPGLGDTAMYLCATSGRVGDQPQHFGDGTRLSIL.

This clonotype was seen only once. The chain joins TRBV29-1 to TRBJ2-1, with TRBD1 identical over 9 bases. V shed 3 bases and J 4 bases; nucleotides not matched to a gene: 4. The germline V gene encodes CDR1 SQVTM and CDR2 ANQGSEA. This CDR3 comprises 14 residues. DNA for the CDR3: TGCAGCGTTGAGTGGGACAGGGCGTACAATGAGCAGTTCTTC. Its protein product is CSVEWDRAYNEQFF.

The gene calls are TRBV15 and TRBJ1-2, with D tentatively TRBD1 (5 bases). V was trimmed by 8 bases and J by 4 bases, leaving 14 bases between them. CDR3 length: 13 amino acids. Germline CDR1 and CDR2: LNHNV and YYDKDF (reference sequence). Here the CDR3 DNA reads TGTGCCACCCAAGCGGAGACAGCCTATGGCTACACCTTC. Its protein product is CATQAETAYGYTF.

This clonotype occurred a few times. The chain recombines TRBV4-2 with TRBJ2-6; 7 bases fit TRBD1. Germline CDR1 is LGHNA and CDR2 is YNFKEQ. The trim removed 5 bases at V and 0 bases at J, leaving 4 bases unmatched. The length of the CDR3 is 16 residues. This CDR3 reads CASSTSGGSGANVLTF. Here the CDR3 DNA reads TGTGCCAGCAGCACATCAGGGGGCTCTGGGGCCAACGTCCTGACTTTC.

The chain couples TRBV28 to TRBJ2-5; 7 bases fit TRBD2. The V segment lost 1 base and the J segment 5 bases; nucleotides outside the gene matches: 7. This CDR3 has 15 amino acids. Per the germline V gene, CDR1 is MDHEN and CDR2 is SYDVKM. Here the CDR3 reads CASSLLTRGGETQYF. CDR3 nucleotide sequence: TGTGCCAGCAGTTTATTGACGCGGGGAGGGGAGACCCAGTACTTC.

This chain links TRBV12-3 or TRBV12-4 with TRBJ1-6; 7 bases are a match to TRBD1. The CDR3 extends over 16 amino acids. J gave up 5 bases and V 6 bases, and 10 bases lay outside the gene matches. CDR3 region: CASRPTGASHNSPLHF. For the CDR3, the DNA is TGTGCCAGCAGGCCTACAGGGGCATCCCATAATTCACCCCTCCACTTT.